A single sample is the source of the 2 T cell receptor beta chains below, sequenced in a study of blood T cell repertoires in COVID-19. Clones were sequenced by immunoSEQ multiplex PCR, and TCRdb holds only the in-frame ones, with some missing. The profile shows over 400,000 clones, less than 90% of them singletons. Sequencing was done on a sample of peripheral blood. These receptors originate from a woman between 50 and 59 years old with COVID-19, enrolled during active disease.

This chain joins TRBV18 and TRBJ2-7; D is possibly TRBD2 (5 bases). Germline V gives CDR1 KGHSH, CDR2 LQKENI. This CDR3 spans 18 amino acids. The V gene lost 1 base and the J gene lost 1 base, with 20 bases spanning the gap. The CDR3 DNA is TGTGCCAGCTCACCACGAGTTCTTGCGGGCCAAGGGTCCTACGAGCAGTACTTC. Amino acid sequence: CASSPRVLAGQGSYEQYF.

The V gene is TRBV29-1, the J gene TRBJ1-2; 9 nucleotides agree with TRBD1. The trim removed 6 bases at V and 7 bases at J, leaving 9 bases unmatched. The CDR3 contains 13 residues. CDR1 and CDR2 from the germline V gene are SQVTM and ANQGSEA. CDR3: CSVNRGLSTGYTF. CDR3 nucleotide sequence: TGCAGCGTGAACAGGGGGCTCTCGACTGGCTACACCTTC. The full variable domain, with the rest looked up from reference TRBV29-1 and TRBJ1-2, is SAVISQKPSRDICQRGTSLTIQCQVDSQVTMMFWYRQQPGQSLTLIATANQGSEATYESGFVIDKFPISRPNLTFSTLTVSNMSPEDSSIYLCSVNRGLSTGYTFGSGTRLTVV.